A selection of T cell receptor beta chains follows, all from one sample in a study of blood T cells in healthy people across ages. MiXCR, applied by TCRdb to the 5' RACE reads, yields one record per CDR3 protein. Of some 940,000 distinct CDR3 sequences in the sample, 25% to 35% were seen once. The data also belong to a second study, concerning T cells of mothers and their children.

What was sequenced was blood. Receptor source: a woman between 40 and 55 years old in good health. Each CDR3 is given with its conserved first and last residue. The order of the fields is CDR3 DNA, CDR3 protein, J gene, V gene, D gene, clone size. The D gene is left open where the match is weak. Not all rows give a size; the values are once, few, many and, for expanded clones, a class.

DNA: TGTGCCAGCAGTTTCCCCCAGACTAGCTCCTACGAGCAGTACTTC; CDR3: CASSFPQTSSYEQYF; J: TRBJ2-7; V: TRBV12-3/TRBV12-4; D: -; size: -
DNA: TGTGCCAGCAGCTCCTCCGAGGCCTGGGGCGAGCAGTACTTC; CDR3: CASSSSEAWGEQYF; J: TRBJ2-7; V: TRBV9; D: -; size: many
DNA: TGCGCCAGCAACCACGGACAGGGGGCCTACGAGCAGTACTTC; CDR3: CASNHGQGAYEQYF; J: TRBJ2-7; V: TRBV5-1; D: TRBD1; size: -
DNA: TGCAGTGCTAGAGGGACAGGGGGCAATCAGCCCCAGCATTTT; CDR3: CSARGTGGNQPQHF; J: TRBJ1-5; V: TRBV20-1; D: TRBD1; size: -
DNA: TGCGCCAGCAGCTTGGCAGCGGGGGTGGACTATGGCTACACCTTC; CDR3: CASSLAAGVDYGYTF; J: TRBJ1-2; V: TRBV5-1; D: -; size: many
DNA: TGCGCCAGCAGCCAAGACTCGTCAGGGCGGGCCTACGAGCAGTACTTC; CDR3: CASSQDSSGRAYEQYF; J: TRBJ2-7; V: TRBV4-1; D: -; size: many
DNA: TGTGCCAGCTGGGGCCCACTGACTAACTATGGCTACACCTTC; CDR3: CASWGPLTNYGYTF; J: TRBJ1-2; V: TRBV13; D: -; size: -
DNA: TGTGCCAGCACCTTACTCGAGAGGGGTCGATTCAACACTGAAGCTTTCTTT; CDR3: CASTLLERGRFNTEAFF; J: TRBJ1-1; V: TRBV6-6; D: -; size: -
DNA: TGTGCCAGCAGCCTAGCGGGGGGTTACGACGAGCAGTACTTC; CDR3: CASSLAGGYDEQYF; J: TRBJ2-7; V: TRBV7-3; D: TRBD2; size: -
DNA: TGTGCCAGCAGCTTGGACAGGGGGAGTCCTAATTCACCCCTCCACTTT; CDR3: CASSLDRGSPNSPLHF; J: TRBJ1-6; V: TRBV7-9; D: TRBD1; size: -
DNA: TGTGCCAGCAGTATGACTATTGAGCAGTTCTTC; CDR3: CASSMTIEQFF; J: TRBJ2-1; V: TRBV28; D: -; size: -
DNA: TGTGCCAGCAGTCCGGCCGACTCCTATCAGCCCCAGCATTTT; CDR3: CASSPADSYQPQHF; J: TRBJ1-5; V: TRBV27; D: -; size: few
DNA: TGCGCCAGCAGCCCAGGGGGGGGGGCCAACGGCGAGCAGTACTTC; CDR3: CASSPGGGANGEQYF; J: TRBJ2-7; V: TRBV5-1; D: -; size: -
DNA: TGTGTCAGCAGTTACGGGACTAGCGGGGGCAATGAGCAGTACTTC; CDR3: CVSSYGTSGGNEQYF; J: TRBJ2-5; V: TRBV6-2/TRBV6-3; D: TRBD2; size: few
DNA: TGTGCCATCAGTAAGGGGAATCAGCCCCAGCATTTT; CDR3: CAISKGNQPQHF; J: TRBJ1-5; V: TRBV10-3; D: -; size: few
DNA: TGTGCCAGCAGCCTCCGTGGCGGGGCCAACGTCCTGACTTTC; CDR3: CASSLRGGANVLTF; J: TRBJ2-6; V: TRBV9; D: -; size: many
DNA: TGTGCCAGCAGTGACAGCTCAAAAGGGAGCACTGAAGCTTTCTTT; CDR3: CASSDSSKGSTEAFF; J: TRBJ1-1; V: TRBV6-4; D: -; size: -
DNA: TGTGCCATCAGTGGGACCTCCATGAATTCACCCCTCCACTTT; CDR3: CAISGTSMNSPLHF; J: TRBJ1-6; V: TRBV10-3; D: -; size: few
DNA: TGTGCCAGCAGCGTATTTGGGGGAGCGATTTACACAGATACGCAGTATTTT; CDR3: CASSVFGGAIYTDTQYF; J: TRBJ2-3; V: TRBV9; D: -; size: many
DNA: TGTGCCAGCAGTTTCCTATATGGGGTCGGGCAGCCCCAGCATTTT; CDR3: CASSFLYGVGQPQHF; J: TRBJ1-5; V: TRBV27; D: -; size: -
DNA: TGTGCCAGCAGTTTCTCCGGGTCTGGGGATCAGCCCCAGCATTTT; CDR3: CASSFSGSGDQPQHF; J: TRBJ1-5; V: TRBV28; D: -; size: -
DNA: TGTGCCAGCAGGGCTAGCGGTGTCCAAGAGACCCAGTACTTC; CDR3: CASRASGVQETQYF; J: TRBJ2-5; V: TRBV6-1; D: TRBD2; size: many
DNA: TGTGCCAGCACCCTCAGCACAGGGCGGACGAGGAATGAGCAGTTCTTC; CDR3: CASTLSTGRTRNEQFF; J: TRBJ2-1; V: TRBV12-3/TRBV12-4; D: -; size: many
DNA: TGTGCCAGCAGCCAAGCGACTAGCGGGGGGGCACATACGCAGTATTTT; CDR3: CASSQATSGGAHTQYF; J: TRBJ2-3; V: TRBV3-1; D: TRBD2; size: few
DNA: TGTGCCAGCAGCATCTCCCACGGGAATTACAATGAGCAGTTCTTC; CDR3: CASSISHGNYNEQFF; J: TRBJ2-1; V: TRBV9; D: -; size: few
DNA: TGCGCCAGCAGCTGGGACAAGAACACCGGGGAGCTGTTTTTT; CDR3: CASSWDKNTGELFF; J: TRBJ2-2; V: TRBV5-1; D: -; size: -
DNA: TGTGCCAGCAGGCCGGGGACGGGCGATAGCAATCAGCCCCAGCATTTT; CDR3: CASRPGTGDSNQPQHF; J: TRBJ1-5; V: TRBV27; D: -; size: -
DNA: TGTGCCAGCAGCGTACGACAAATGGAGACCCAGTACTTC; CDR3: CASSVRQMETQYF; J: TRBJ2-5; V: TRBV9; D: -; size: many
DNA: TGTGCCAGCAGCCTACGCACGGGGGACAGGGGGCTGAACACTGAAGCTTTCTTT; CDR3: CASSLRTGDRGLNTEAFF; J: TRBJ1-1; V: TRBV13; D: TRBD1; size: -
DNA: TGTGCCAGCAGCTTGGACAGGGGGTTAGGCACTGAAGCTTTCTTT; CDR3: CASSLDRGLGTEAFF; J: TRBJ1-1; V: TRBV7-2; D: TRBD1; size: few
DNA: TGTGCCAGCAGTTTAACCGCGGAGCAGTACTTC; CDR3: CASSLTAEQYF; J: TRBJ2-7; V: TRBV28; D: -; size: many
DNA: TGTGCCAGCAGCCCCAGCCGCGGACGGATAAATGAAAAACTGTTTTTT; CDR3: CASSPSRGRINEKLFF; J: TRBJ1-4; V: TRBV7-6; D: -; size: few
DNA: TGTGCCAGCAGCTTAGGGTGGGTGCGCGAGCAGTACTTC; CDR3: CASSLGWVREQYF; J: TRBJ2-7; V: TRBV13; D: -; size: -
DNA: TGCAGTGCTAGATGGACATGGGACGAAAAACTGTTTTTT; CDR3: CSARWTWDEKLFF; J: TRBJ1-4; V: TRBV20-1; D: -; size: few
DNA: TGTGCCACCAGCAGGGGACAGGGCACAGATACGCAGTATTTT; CDR3: CATSRGQGTDTQYF; J: TRBJ2-3; V: TRBV15; D: TRBD1; size: -
DNA: TGCGCCAGCAGCTTCCGTACGGACAGGGTGGATGAGCAGTTCTTC; CDR3: CASSFRTDRVDEQFF; J: TRBJ2-1; V: TRBV5-1; D: TRBD1; size: many
DNA: TGTGCCAGCGGGCCAACCATACCCGAAGATACGCAGTATTTT; CDR3: CASGPTIPEDTQYF; J: TRBJ2-3; V: TRBV14; D: -; size: -
DNA: TGTGCCAGCAGCCAGAGCGGGGTTAGCTCCTACAATGAGCAGTTCTTC; CDR3: CASSQSGVSSYNEQFF; J: TRBJ2-1; V: TRBV5-5; D: TRBD2; size: many
DNA: TGTGCCAGCAGTTTAGTCCCAAGTACGCAGTATTTT; CDR3: CASSLVPSTQYF; J: TRBJ2-3; V: TRBV28; D: -; size: few
DNA: TGCGCCAGCAGGCCAGGCGAAGGTAGCAATCAGCCCCAGCATTTT; CDR3: CASRPGEGSNQPQHF; J: TRBJ1-5; V: TRBV4-3; D: -; size: few
DNA: TGTGCCAGCAGCCAGGGACTACCTTTCTACGAGCAGTACTTC; CDR3: CASSQGLPFYEQYF; J: TRBJ2-7; V: TRBV6-2/TRBV6-3; D: TRBD2; size: few
DNA: TGTGCCAGCAGTTTACGGGGGGCGTCCTGGGAGACCCAGTACTTC; CDR3: CASSLRGASWETQYF; J: TRBJ2-5; V: TRBV28; D: -; size: -
DNA: TGTGCCAGCAGCGTAGGGCAGGGCCCACGCGGCTATGGCTACACCTTC; CDR3: CASSVGQGPRGYGYTF; J: TRBJ1-2; V: TRBV9; D: -; size: few
DNA: TGCAGCGTTGAAGCGGCAGGGGATAATGGCTACACCTTC; CDR3: CSVEAAGDNGYTF; J: TRBJ1-2; V: TRBV29-1; D: -; size: -
DNA: TGTGCCAGCAGAGGAACAGGGGGCCCTCAAGAGACCCAGTACTTC; CDR3: CASRGTGGPQETQYF; J: TRBJ2-5; V: TRBV12-3/TRBV12-4; D: TRBD1; size: few
DNA: TGTGCCAGCAGTGATATCCCAGGGGTCGGCGGCTACACCTTC; CDR3: CASSDIPGVGGYTF; J: TRBJ1-2; V: TRBV6-4; D: -; size: -
DNA: TGTGCCAGCAGTTACTCGATAAATCAGGGACTAGCGGGGGCCCTCCGTGGGGAGCAGTACTTC; CDR3: CASSYSINQGLAGALRGEQYF; J: TRBJ2-5; V: TRBV6-2/TRBV6-3; D: TRBD2; size: -
DNA: TGTGCCAGCAGCATCAGGGAAAACTATGGCTACACCTTC; CDR3: CASSIRENYGYTF; J: TRBJ1-2; V: TRBV5-5; D: -; size: many
DNA: TGTGCCAGCAGTTGGGAGATGAATGAAAAACTGTTTTTT; CDR3: CASSWEMNEKLFF; J: TRBJ1-4; V: TRBV6-5; D: -; size: -
DNA: TGTGCCACCTTCCCTAGCGGGGGTGCTCTAAAGGAGCAGTTCTTC; CDR3: CATFPSGGALKEQFF; J: TRBJ2-1; V: TRBV7-2; D: TRBD2; size: -
DNA: TGTGCCAGCAGTTTATCTCGGGGTTTCGGGAACACTGAAGCTTTCTTT; CDR3: CASSLSRGFGNTEAFF; J: TRBJ1-1; V: TRBV28; D: -; size: few
DNA: TGTGCCAGTAAGACCTCCGGGGCCTATAATTCACCCCTCCACTTT; CDR3: CASKTSGAYNSPLHF; J: TRBJ1-6; V: TRBV27; D: -; size: -
DNA: TGCGCCAGCAGCTTCGAGGACGGTACAGATACGCAGTATTTT; CDR3: CASSFEDGTDTQYF; J: TRBJ2-3; V: TRBV5-1; D: -; size: few
DNA: TGCGCCAGCAGCCAAGATGCCCCCTCCTTAGTCGAGCGGTACTTC; CDR3: CASSQDAPSLVERYF; J: TRBJ2-7; V: TRBV4-1; D: -; size: -
DNA: TGTGCCACCAGCAGAGATCCCCTTGGGGATACTGCTGAAGCTTTCTTT; CDR3: CATSRDPLGDTAEAFF; J: TRBJ1-1; V: TRBV15; D: -; size: -
DNA: TGTGCCAGCGAGGGGTTCGATAATTCACCCCTCCACTTT; CDR3: CASEGFDNSPLHF; J: TRBJ1-6; V: TRBV5-6; D: -; size: -
DNA: TGCAGTGCTGAAAGGGGGCTTGGCTATGGCTACACCTTC; CDR3: CSAERGLGYGYTF; J: TRBJ1-2; V: TRBV20-1; D: TRBD1; size: many
DNA: TGTGCCAGCAGTTTCGCCAGTGGGGCCTACGAGCAGTACTTC; CDR3: CASSFASGAYEQYF; J: TRBJ2-7; V: TRBV12-3/TRBV12-4; D: -; size: few
DNA: TGTGCCAGCAGTCGGCGACTAGCTCTCATGAGCAATGAGCAGTTCTTC; CDR3: CASSRRLALMSNEQFF; J: TRBJ2-1; V: TRBV28; D: TRBD2; size: many
DNA: TGCAGTGCGCCTTTAGGGACAGGGGTTCCCGCTAATGGCTACACCTTC; CDR3: CSAPLGTGVPANGYTF; J: TRBJ1-2; V: TRBV20-1; D: TRBD1; size: few